These 21 T cell receptor beta chains were all obtained from the same sample, sequenced in a study of T-cell memory formation after mild COVID-19. A single record per CDR3 protein comes from TCRdb applying MiXCR to the 5' RACE reads. The sample includes some 450,000 distinct CDR3 sequences, about 20% of them seen just once. The sequencing input was PBMCs or a T cell subset sorted from them (not recorded which). These receptors were taken from a man younger than 30 who had mild COVID-19 (a few samples of this study predate the infection). Cell type and time point are not known.

The sample holds many counts of this clonotype. The chain links TRBV28 to TRBJ2-7; TRBD1 matches at 7 bases. The trim removed 1 base at V and 3 bases at J, leaving 3 bases unmatched. CDR3 length: 14 amino acids. Germline V gene sequence: CDR1 MDHEN, CDR2 SYDVKM. DNA of the CDR3: TGTGCCAGCAGTTTATTCGGGACAGACTACGAGCAGTACGTC. Translated, it gives CASSLFGTDYEQYV.

This clonotype was recorded at least ten times. The rearrangement uses TRBV6-1 and TRBJ1-6; 7 positions match TRBD1. The germline V gene encodes CDR1 MNHNS and CDR2 SASEGT. This CDR3 is 14 amino acids long. After removal of 8 bases from V and 7 bases from J, the junction contained 8 bases not matched to a gene. The CDR3 sequence: CASRYLTGNSPLHF. In DNA, the CDR3 is TGTGCCAGCCGATATCTGACAGGGAATTCACCCCTCCACTTT.

This clonotype was counted at least ten times. V usage is TRBV12-3 or TRBV12-4 and J usage is TRBJ2-7, with 8 bases aligning to TRBD2. The CDR3 spans 15 residues. The V segment lost 3 bases and the J segment 0 bases; nucleotides outside the gene matches: 4. CDR3 coding DNA: TGTGCCAGCAGTTTGCGGGGGGCGAGCTCCTACGAGCAGTACTTC. Translated, it gives CASSLRGASSYEQYF.

The rearrangement uses TRBV7-9 and TRBJ2-6; D may be TRBD1 (5 bases). Looked up from germline, CDR1 is SEHNR and CDR2 is FQNEAQ (reference sequence). Trimming took off 0 bases at V and 0 bases at J, with 12 bases between the two ends. This CDR3 spans 18 amino acids. CDR3 amino acids: CASSLAFAGSSGANVLTF. The CDR3 DNA reads as TGTGCCAGCAGCTTAGCGTTTGCAGGGTCCTCTGGGGCCAACGTCCTGACTTTC.

The genes are TRBV20-1 and TRBJ1-6, with 7 bases that match TRBD1. J gave up 0 bases and V 4 bases, and 3 bases lay outside the gene matches. CDR3 length: 15 residues. The V gene's germline CDR1 is DFQATT and CDR2 SNEGSKA (reference sequence). The CDR3 DNA is TGCAGTGCTATGCGGGACAGCTCCTATAATTCACCCCTCCACTTT. This translates into CSAMRDSSYNSPLHF.

The V gene is TRBV21-1, the J gene TRBJ1-1. TRBV21-1 is a listed pseudogene. The CDR3 covers 12 residues. This chain's CDR3 is CASSQPGTEAFF. The CDR3, as DNA: TGTGCCAGCAGCCAGCCTGGGACTGAAGCTTTCTTT.

The chain is built from TRBV27 and TRBJ2-2, with a weak D call TRBD2 (5 bases). Germline V gene lookup returns CDR1 MNHEY and CDR2 SMNVEV (reference sequence). There are 15 residues in the CDR3. Trimming shortened V by 1 base and J by 4 bases, and 10 bases separated the two germline ends. CDR3 in DNA: TGTGCCAGCAGTTTATTTATCGGGGTCACCGGGGAGCTGTTTTTT. Amino acids: CASSLFIGVTGELFF.

This sequence joins TRBV24-1 and TRBJ2-5; 8 positions match TRBD2. V lost 5 bases and J lost 2; bases outside the gene matches: 6. Germline-derived CDR1 and CDR2 are KGHDR and SFDVKD. CDR3 size: 15 residues. In DNA form, the CDR3 reads TGTGCCACCAGTGGCCGGGGGGGCAGGCAAGAGACCCAGTACTTC. It translates to CATSGRGGRQETQYF.

This chain links TRBV5-6 with TRBJ2-3, with a weak D call TRBD2 (5 bases). The CDR3 has 16 residues. CDR1 and CDR2 (germline): SGHDT, YYEEEE. Trimming took off 2 bases at V and 5 bases at J, with 18 bases between the two ends. The CDR3 reads CASSFRIRLAGDTQYF. The DNA of the CDR3 is TGTGCCAGCAGCTTTAGGATTCGGCTAGCCGGAGATACGCAGTATTTT.

This clonotype was found a few times. This chain connects TRBV9 to TRBJ2-5, with 7 bases matching TRBD1. The CDR3 is 15 residues long. The germline CDR1 and CDR2 sequences are SGDLS and YYNGEE. V gave up 3 bases and J gave up 5 bases; unmatched junction bases: 10. The CDR3 DNA is TGTGCCAGCAGCGGGACAGGATCGGGTGCGGAGACCCAGTACTTC. As protein: CASSGTGSGAETQYF.

The chain carries TRBV4-3 and TRBJ2-1; D is ambiguous. This CDR3 is 14 amino acids long. V was shortened by 0 bases and J by 10 bases, with 13 bases between the two germline ends. CDR1 is LGHNA, CDR2 YSLEER, per germline. CDR3 region: CASSQDSWLGEQFF. CDR3 nucleotides: TGCGCCAGCAGCCAAGATAGCTGGCTTGGGGAGCAGTTCTTC.

This clonotype came up many times. CDR3 protein: CASSKEDRPLNEKLFF. The CDR3 region has the DNA TGTGCCAGCAGCAAAGAGGATCGGCCGCTGAATGAAAAACTGTTTTTT. The V gene is TRBV21-1, the J gene TRBJ1-4. TRBV21-1 counts as a pseudogene. CDR3 length: 16 residues.

This clonotype came up many times. V usage is TRBV7-2 and J usage is TRBJ2-2, with 9 bases that match TRBD2. The J segment lost 6 bases and the V segment lost 1 base, leaving 9 bases of the junction unmatched. There are 17 residues in the CDR3. Germline CDR1 and CDR2: SGHTA and FQGNSA. The CDR3: CASSLVSLAGFSGELFF. CDR3 coding DNA: TGTGCCAGCAGCTTAGTTTCGCTAGCGGGGTTCTCCGGGGAGCTGTTTTTT.

This clonotype was observed a few times. The rearrangement uses TRBV20-1 and TRBJ2-7, with 8 bases matching TRBD1. Germline V gene data show CDR1 as DFQATT and CDR2 as SNEGSKA (reference sequence). Trimming took 6 bases from V and 3 from J; bases not matched to a gene: 7. The length of the CDR3 is 13 residues. The CDR3 spells CSAQTDRGYEQYV. The CDR3 DNA follows: TGCAGTGCCCAAACCGACAGGGGCTACGAGCAGTACGTC.

This clonotype was seen only a few times. The chain is built from TRBV28 and TRBJ2-7; 7 nucleotides align to TRBD1. Germline-derived CDR1 and CDR2 are MDHEN and SYDVKM. The J segment lost 9 bases and the V segment lost 6 bases, leaving 14 bases of the junction unmatched. The CDR3 is 14 amino acids. CDR3 in amino acids: CASSHGTEPTTQYV. The CDR3 bases are TGTGCCAGCAGCCATGGGACAGAACCTACGACGCAGTACGTC.

This clonotype was observed many times. CDR3 in DNA: TGCGCCAGCAGCCAAGAAGGGGACAGGGAGGGCCCAGATACGCAGTATTTT. Residues: CASSQEGDREGPDTQYF. This chain uses TRBV4-3 with TRBJ2-3; 9 bases line up with TRBD1. CDR3 size: 17 residues. Trimming at V came to 0 bases and at J to 4 bases, leaving 8 bases not matched to a gene. The germline V gene encodes CDR1 LGHNA and CDR2 YSLEER.

This chain uses TRBV7-6 with TRBJ2-3; 9 positions match TRBD2. Trimming removed 3 bases from V and 2 bases from J; junction bases left unmatched: 3. CDR1 SGHVS and CDR2 FNYEAQ come from the germline V gene. This CDR3 comprises 15 residues. CDR3: CASSFSGGPTDTQYF. Here the CDR3 DNA reads TGTGCCAGCAGCTTTAGCGGGGGCCCCACAGATACGCAGTATTTT.

The genes are TRBV7-9 and TRBJ2-1; the D is unclear. Trimming took off 1 base at V and 3 bases at J, with 10 bases between the two ends. CDR1 and CDR2 from the germline V gene are SEHNR and FQNEAQ (reference sequence). The CDR3 is made up of 15 amino acids. The chain's CDR3 is CASSLVGVVYNEQFF. The CDR3 DNA reads as TGTGCCAGCAGCTTAGTTGGGGTGGTCTACAATGAGCAGTTCTTC.

The chain employs TRBV20-1 and TRBJ2-2, with 9 positions matching TRBD2. CDR3 size: 13 residues. Losses at the gene ends were 3 bases for V and 9 bases for J; bases not matched to a gene: 5. Looked up from germline, CDR1 is DFQATT and CDR2 is SNEGSKA (reference sequence). The CDR3 reads CSARPSGEWELFF. The DNA for the CDR3 is TGCAGTGCTAGGCCTAGCGGGGAATGGGAGCTGTTTTTT.

This clonotype occurred many times. V gene TRBV23-1 combines with J gene TRBJ2-5, with 7 bases that match TRBD1. TRBV23-1 has ORF status, its function being uncertain. This CDR3 has 15 amino acids. The V gene end was trimmed by 3 bases and the J gene end by 4 bases; junction bases not matched to a gene: 8. The DNA for the CDR3 is TGCGCCAGCAGTCACGTATCGAGGGGGCGAGAGACCCAGTACTTC. Translated: CASSHVSRGRETQYF.

This sequence joins TRBV29-1 and TRBJ2-7; 8 bases map to TRBD2. Trimming at V came to 2 bases and at J to 2 bases, leaving 5 bases not matched to a gene. The CDR3 covers 14 residues. The germline CDR1 and CDR2 sequences are SQVTM and ANQGSEA. The CDR3 loop reads CSVERGGTAYEQYV. CDR3 in DNA: TGCAGCGTTGAACGCGGGGGGACGGCCTACGAGCAGTACGTC.